One and the same sample provided the 23 T cell receptor beta chains below, sequenced in a study of blood T cell repertoires in COVID-19. The table came from immunoSEQ multiplex PCR; TCRdb's copy has only in-frame clones and leaves some out. The repertoire holds tens of thousands of clones, around four fifths seen once, with almost 8% in the top ten. The material sequenced was peripheral blood. The receptors were sampled from a woman in her 70s with active or convalescent COVID-19.

The chain joins TRBV7-9 to TRBJ1-2; a possible D gene is TRBD1 (5 bases). This CDR3 is 14 amino acids long. From germline, CDR1 is SEHNR and CDR2 FQNEAQ (reference sequence). V lost 5 bases and J lost 4, with 14 bases in between. The DNA of the CDR3 is TGTGCCAGCAGCCGAGACAGTTACCGCTATGGCTACACCTTC. Translated: CASSRDSYRYGYTF.

The chain is built from TRBV29-1 and TRBJ1-4, with no clear D. CDR3 size: 11 residues. Germline lookup yields CDR1 SQVTM and CDR2 ANQGSEA. Trimming pared 6 bases from V and 8 bases from J, leaving 10 bases between. The CDR3 nucleotides are TGCAGCGTCGGAGGGCCCGAAAAACTGTTTTTT. It yields the protein CSVGGPEKLFF. Filled out from reference TRBV29-1 and TRBJ1-4, the complete variable domain reads SAVISQKPSRDICQRGTSLTIQCQVDSQVTMMFWYRQQPGQSLTLIATANQGSEATYESGFVIDKFPISRPNLTFSTLTVSNMSPEDSSIYLCSVGGPEKLFFGSGTQLSVL.

The chain is built from TRBV28 and TRBJ1-1; a weak D match, TRBD1 (5 bases). Germline CDR1 and CDR2: MDHEN and SYDVKM. Trimming cost V 3 bases and J 10 bases, with 12 bases left between them. CDR3 length equals 12 residues. CDR3 nucleotide sequence: TGTGCCAGCAGTTTCGGCGGGGCCATAGCTTTCTTT. It yields the protein CASSFGGAIAFF.

DNA for the CDR3: TGTGCCAGCAGTTTATCCGGGGGTGAGGGCACTGAAGCTTTCTTT. It specifies CASSLSGGEGTEAFF. V usage is TRBV28 and J usage is TRBJ1-1, with a tentative D call TRBD1 (5 bases). The length of the CDR3 is 15 residues. V was pared by 1 base and J by 4 bases, with 13 bases between. The germline gives CDR1 MDHEN, CDR2 SYDVKM.

V is TRBV6-4 and J is TRBJ2-1; 11 nucleotides match TRBD1. Looked up from germline, CDR1 is MRHNA and CDR2 is SNTAGT. V gave up 6 bases and J gave up 8 bases; unmatched junction bases: 9. The CDR3 sequence is 15 residues long. CDR3 DNA: TGTGCCAGCAGCAAGGGACAGGGGGGGATAGATGAGCAGTTCTTC. Protein: CASSKGQGGIDEQFF.

This clone was counted a few times. This chain links TRBV7-2 with TRBJ2-1; TRBD2 matches at 7 bases. CDR1 is SGHTA and CDR2 is FQGNSA in the germline V gene. V dropped 6 bases and J dropped 6; count of bases not matched to a gene: 11. The CDR3 totals 15 residues. The CDR3 loop is CASRFKGGSSNEQFF. The CDR3 DNA sequence: TGTGCCAGCAGGTTCAAGGGCGGGAGTTCCAATGAGCAGTTCTTC.

Only a few counts were recorded for this clone. The V call is TRBV10-3, the J call TRBJ2-5; TRBD1 aligns across 7 bases. V shed 7 bases and J 3 bases; nucleotides not matched to a gene: 11. The germline V gene encodes CDR1 ENHRY and CDR2 SYGVKD. CDR3 length: 15 residues. The CDR3 DNA is TGTGCCATCACCAAAAACCGGGACAGCGAAGAGACCCAGTACTTC. Protein: CAITKNRDSEETQYF.

The V gene is TRBV6-2 or TRBV6-3, the J gene TRBJ2-6; D uncertain. Germline CDR1 reads MNHEY; CDR2 reads SVGEGT. CDR3 size: 16 residues. V lost 4 bases to trimming and J lost 3 bases, with 13 bases between them. The CDR3 region is CASSFSSVFGANVLTF. CDR3 nucleotide sequence: TGTGCCAGCAGTTTTAGTAGTGTCTTTGGGGCCAACGTCCTGACTTTC.

This clone was picked up one time. The chain has TRBV2 and TRBJ2-4; the D gene is possibly TRBD1 (6 bases). The CDR3 length is 14 residues. Germline loops: CDR1 SNHLY, CDR2 FYNNEI. V dropped 8 bases and J dropped 1 base, with 12 bases sitting between them. CDR3 sequence reads: CASEQGSAKNIQYF. The CDR3 DNA is TGTGCCAGCGAGCAGGGGTCCGCCAAAAACATTCAGTACTTC.

In this sample, this clone turned up a few times. The chain joins TRBV6-5 to TRBJ2-1; perhaps TRBD1 as D (5 bases). Germline V lookup: CDR1 MNHEY, CDR2 SVGAGI. The ends were cut back, 6 bases at V and 10 bases at J, with 10 bases in the middle. CDR3 length: 11 amino acids. Written as DNA, the CDR3 is TGTGCCAGCAGCCTTAAGGGGGAGCAGTTCTTC. The encoded protein is CASSLKGEQFF.

This chain links TRBV11-2 with TRBJ2-7, with D possibly being TRBD1 (6 bases). Germline V gene sequence: CDR1 SGHAT, CDR2 FQNNGV. The V and J ends lost 3 bases and 3 bases respectively, with 18 bases between them. The CDR3 length is 16 residues. CDR3 region: CASSLKTGHPVYEQYF. CDR3 nucleotide sequence: TGTGCCAGCAGCTTGAAGACAGGCCATCCAGTCTACGAGCAGTACTTC.

A few counts support this clone. The genes are TRBV19 and TRBJ1-2; D not certain. CDR3 length: 12 residues. Trimming left V 5 bases short and J 8 bases short, with 12 bases between. Per the germline V gene, CDR1 is LNHDA and CDR2 is SQIVND (reference sequence). This chain's CDR3 is CASSPTGAGYTF. For the CDR3, the DNA is TGTGCCAGTAGTCCCACTGGAGCGGGCTACACCTTC.

The rearrangement joins TRBV18 to TRBJ1-2, with a tentative D call TRBD1 (6 bases). V lost 0 bases and J lost 7, with 12 bases in between. CDR1 is KGHSH and CDR2 is LQKENI in the germline V gene. The CDR3 sequence is 14 residues long. CDR3 loop: CASSPPGGQGGYTF. The CDR3 coding sequence is TGTGCCAGCTCACCACCTGGGGGCCAAGGTGGCTACACCTTC.

This sequence joins TRBV15 and TRBJ2-1, with 10 positions matching TRBD1. CDR1 LNHNV and CDR2 YYDKDF come from the germline V gene (reference sequence). After removal of 3 bases from V and 8 bases from J, the junction contained 1 base not matched to a gene. The CDR3 sequence is 13 residues long. CDR3: CATSRTGGYEQFF. DNA of the CDR3: TGTGCCACCAGCAGGACAGGGGGCTATGAGCAGTTCTTC.

The chain recombines TRBV19 with TRBJ2-7, with 7 positions matching TRBD1. Germline V CDR1 and CDR2: LNHDA, SQIVND (reference sequence). CDR3 length: 15 amino acids. Trimming removed 6 bases from V and 0 bases from J; junction bases left unmatched: 8. CDR3 sequence: CASSRDRASSYEQYF. The CDR3 DNA follows: TGTGCCAGTAGCCGCGACAGGGCCAGCTCCTACGAGCAGTACTTC.

The chain uses TRBV10-3 and TRBJ1-2, with 10 bases fitting TRBD1. Looked up from germline, CDR1 is ENHRY and CDR2 is SYGVKD. This CDR3 has 17 amino acids. Trimming cost V 0 bases and J 3 bases; bases outside gene matches: 7. The CDR3 here is CAISESYGTGEYYGYTF. The CDR3 DNA is TGTGCCATCAGTGAGTCTTACGGGACAGGGGAATACTATGGCTACACCTTC.

The chain recombines TRBV9 with TRBJ1-2; D is unresolved. V gave up 0 bases and J gave up 5 bases, with 14 bases separating them. Germline lookup yields CDR1 SGDLS and CDR2 YYNGEE. This CDR3 has 15 residues. CDR3 protein: CASSVEGIGGYGYTF. CDR3 sequence (DNA): TGTGCCAGCAGCGTAGAAGGAATAGGAGGTTATGGCTACACCTTC.

The V call is TRBV19, the J call TRBJ1-1, with D perhaps matching TRBD1 (6 bases). Germline V CDR1 and CDR2: LNHDA, SQIVND (reference sequence). The germline V and J ends were trimmed by 7 bases and 3 bases, with 12 bases remaining between them. The CDR3 sequence is 13 residues long. CDR3 protein: CASTTTGHTEAFF. DNA for the CDR3: TGTGCCAGTACCACCACAGGGCACACTGAAGCTTTCTTT.

This chain links TRBV6-2 or TRBV6-3 with TRBJ2-2, with 10 bases fitting TRBD2. CDR3 length: 15 residues. Germline V gene data show CDR1 as MNHEY and CDR2 as SVGEGT. V trimming: 5 bases; J trimming: 8 bases; junction bases outside the gene matches: 8. CDR3 bases: TGTGCCAGCAGTCGGACTAGCGGAGGATATGGGGAGCTGTTTTTT. Translated, it gives CASSRTSGGYGELFF.

This clone was counted once. This chain connects TRBV18 to TRBJ2-1; D may be TRBD2 (6 bases). This CDR3 spans 13 amino acids. CDR1 is KGHSH, CDR2 LQKENI, per germline. V was clipped by 4 bases and J by 7 bases, with 11 bases between them. The CDR3 loop reads CASSLVRENEQFF. For the CDR3, the DNA is TGTGCCAGCTCACTCGTCCGGGAGAATGAGCAGTTCTTC.

The chain couples TRBV4-3 to TRBJ2-7; 7 positions match TRBD2. Germline assignment: CDR1 LGHNA and CDR2 YSLEER. V dropped 1 base and J dropped 0; count of bases not matched to a gene: 15. CDR3 length equals 19 residues. CDR3 nucleotides: TGCGCCAGCAGCCAAGCCGAATATACCTTCGCGGGGGACTCCTACGAGCAGTACTTC. It specifies CASSQAEYTFAGDSYEQYF.

This clone came up once. Other DNA sequences within the sample encode an identical CDR3. The chain has TRBV15 and TRBJ2-1; 11 nucleotides agree with TRBD2. This CDR3 comprises 15 residues. V trimming: 0 bases; J trimming: 15 bases; junction bases outside the gene matches: 10. Germline V gene sequence: CDR1 LNHNV, CDR2 YYDKDF (reference sequence). The CDR3 loop reads CATSREGLAGGSRFF. The CDR3 coding sequence is TGTGCCACCAGCAGAGAAGGGCTAGCGGGAGGCAGTCGGTTCTTC.

This chain uses TRBV30 with TRBJ2-1; D possibly corresponds to TRBD1 (7 bases). The CDR3 runs 13 residues. Germline V gene data show CDR1 as GTSNPN and CDR2 as SVGIG (reference sequence). The ends were cut back, 2 bases at V and 12 bases at J, with 17 bases in the middle. CDR3 region: CAWSPNSGGLQFF. Written as DNA, the CDR3 is TGTGCCTGGAGTCCGAACTCAGGGGGACTGCAGTTCTTC.